This TCR beta chain is drawn from a study of T cell responses to AZD1222 COVID-19 vaccine. Clones were read by immunoSEQ multiplex PCR, and TCRdb kept only the in-frame ones, dropping some. The sample yields approximately 140,000 clones, 85% to 90% seen once. Study observations and caveats: Donors were largely white British and mainly female; clonal diversity was possibly underestimated. Dominant at 160-218 and 743-854, vaccine-associated CD4 TCRs also spanned spike.

The CDR3 is 17 amino acids. Germline V gene sequence: CDR1 LNHNV, CDR2 YYDKDF (reference sequence). Unmatched junction bases numbered 6, after V lost 0 bases and J lost 2 bases. Concerning this clone itself: Its antigen is unidentified.

This specimen consisted of peripheral blood, obtained 28 days after the second AZD1222 dose. V usage is TRBV15 and J usage is TRBJ2-2, with 7 bases fitting TRBD2. The TCR sequence derives from an adult who received the AZD1222 COVID-19 vaccine. The CDR3 coding sequence is TGTGCCACCAGCAGAGATTTTTGGGGGGGAAACACCGGGGAGCTGTTTTTT. The encoded protein is CATSRDFWGGNTGELFF.